This TCR beta chain was identified in a study of CD8 T cells in ankylosing spondylitis. Study findings and constraints: Several of the motif variants were reported before in synovial fluid and blood from reactive arthritis.

In the case of this clonotype: The antigen is undetermined.

TCRdb recomputed calls from the 5' RACE reads with MiXCR, one row per CDR3 protein. The table includes some 200,000 distinct CDR3 sequences, about 13% detected once. Germline V gives CDR1 GTSNPN, CDR2 SVGIG (reference sequence). The CDR3 is 14 amino acids. After removal of 0 bases from V and 6 bases from J, the junction contained 0 bases not matched to a gene. The V gene is TRBV30, the J gene TRBJ1-4, with TRBD1 matching over 11 bases. This clonotype was sampled from a male donor with ankylosing spondylitis or in good health (not recorded which). Sequenced input: blood, either unsorted or a sorted T cell fraction (not recorded which). CDR3 protein: CAWSVGQGDEKLFF. The DNA of the CDR3 is TGTGCCTGGAGTGTGGGACAGGGGGATGAAAAACTGTTTTTT.